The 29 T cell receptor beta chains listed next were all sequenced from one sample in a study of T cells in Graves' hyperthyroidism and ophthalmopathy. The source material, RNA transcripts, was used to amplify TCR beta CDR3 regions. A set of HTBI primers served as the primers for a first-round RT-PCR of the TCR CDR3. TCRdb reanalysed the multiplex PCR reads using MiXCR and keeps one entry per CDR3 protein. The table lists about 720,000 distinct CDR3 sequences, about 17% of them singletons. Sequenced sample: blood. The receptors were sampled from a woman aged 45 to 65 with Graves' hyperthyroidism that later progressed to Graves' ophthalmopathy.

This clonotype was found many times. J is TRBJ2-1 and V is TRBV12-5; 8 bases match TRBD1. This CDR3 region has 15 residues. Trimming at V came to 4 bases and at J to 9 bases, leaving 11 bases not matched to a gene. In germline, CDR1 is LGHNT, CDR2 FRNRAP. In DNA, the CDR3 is TGTGCTAGTGGTTCGACAGGGGATCGAGGGACTGAGCAGTTCTTC. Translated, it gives CASGSTGDRGTEQFF.

The CDR3 DNA follows: TGTGCCAGCATACGCGGGGGACAGGGTGCTAATCAGCCCCAGCATTTT. It codes for CASIRGGQGANQPQHF. This chain connects TRBV6-1 to TRBJ1-5; 9 bases agree with TRBD1. This CDR3 region has 16 residues. V dropped 7 bases and J dropped 4; count of bases not matched to a gene: 11. Per the germline V gene, CDR1 is MNHNS and CDR2 is SASEGT.

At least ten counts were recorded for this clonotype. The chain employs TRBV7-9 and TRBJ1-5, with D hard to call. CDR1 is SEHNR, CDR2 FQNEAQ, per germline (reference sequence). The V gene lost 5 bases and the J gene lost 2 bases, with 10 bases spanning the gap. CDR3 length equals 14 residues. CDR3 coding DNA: TGTGCCAGCAGCATGGGTGTGGGCAATCAGCCCCAGCATTTT. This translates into CASSMGVGNQPQHF.

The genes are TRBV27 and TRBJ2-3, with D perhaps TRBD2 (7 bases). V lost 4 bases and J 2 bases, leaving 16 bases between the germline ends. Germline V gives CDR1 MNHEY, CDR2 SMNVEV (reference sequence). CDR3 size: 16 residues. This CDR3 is CASSWVVRGHTDTQYF. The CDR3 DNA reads TGTGCCAGCAGTTGGGTTGTGCGGGGGCACACAGATACGCAGTATTTT.

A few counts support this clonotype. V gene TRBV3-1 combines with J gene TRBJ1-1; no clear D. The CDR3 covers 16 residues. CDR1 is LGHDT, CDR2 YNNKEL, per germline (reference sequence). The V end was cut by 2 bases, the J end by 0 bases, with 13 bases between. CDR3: CASSQILWALNTEAFF. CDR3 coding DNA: TGTGCCAGCAGCCAAATCCTTTGGGCTTTGAACACTGAAGCTTTCTTT.

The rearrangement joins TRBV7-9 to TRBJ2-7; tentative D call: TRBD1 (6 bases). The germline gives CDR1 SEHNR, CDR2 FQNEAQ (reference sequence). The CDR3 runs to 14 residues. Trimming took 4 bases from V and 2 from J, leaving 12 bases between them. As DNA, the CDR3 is TGTGCCAGCAGCTCTCGACAGGCGACCTACGAGCAGTACTTC. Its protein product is CASSSRQATYEQYF.

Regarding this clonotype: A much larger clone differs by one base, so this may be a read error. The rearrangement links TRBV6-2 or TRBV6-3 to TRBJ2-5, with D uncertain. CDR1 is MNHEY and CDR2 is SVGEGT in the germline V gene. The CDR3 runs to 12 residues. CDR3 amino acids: CASSTARESQYF. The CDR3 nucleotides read TGTGCCAGCAGTACAGCGAGAGAGAGCCAGTACTTC.

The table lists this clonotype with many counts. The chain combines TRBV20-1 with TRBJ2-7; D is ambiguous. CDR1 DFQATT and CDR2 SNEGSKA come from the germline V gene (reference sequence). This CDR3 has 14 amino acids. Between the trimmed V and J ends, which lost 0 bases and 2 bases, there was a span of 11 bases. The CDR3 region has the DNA TGCAGTGCTAGAGATAGGGAAGGGACCTACGAGCAGTACTTC. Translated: CSARDREGTYEQYF.

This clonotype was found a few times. The CDR3 is CASSPRYDRAETQYF. For the CDR3, the DNA is TGTGCCAGCTCACCCCGATACGACAGGGCTGAGACCCAGTACTTC. The rearrangement links TRBV18 to TRBJ2-5, with 7 bases that match TRBD1. This CDR3 comprises 15 residues. Germline V gene lookup returns CDR1 KGHSH and CDR2 LQKENI. J was trimmed by 5 bases and V by 3 bases; bases with no gene match: 9.

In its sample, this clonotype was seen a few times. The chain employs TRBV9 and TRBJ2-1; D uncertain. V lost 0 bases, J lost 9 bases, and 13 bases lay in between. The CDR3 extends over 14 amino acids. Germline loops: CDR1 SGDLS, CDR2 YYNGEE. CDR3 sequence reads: CASSVATGRGEQFF. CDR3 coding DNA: TGTGCCAGCAGCGTAGCTACGGGTCGTGGTGAGCAGTTCTTC.

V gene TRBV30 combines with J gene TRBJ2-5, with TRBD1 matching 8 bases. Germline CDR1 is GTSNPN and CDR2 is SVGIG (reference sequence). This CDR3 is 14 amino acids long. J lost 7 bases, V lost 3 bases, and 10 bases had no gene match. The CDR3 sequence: CAWSRDRPIGTQYF. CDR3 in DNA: TGTGCCTGGAGCCGGGACAGGCCTATCGGGACCCAGTACTTC.

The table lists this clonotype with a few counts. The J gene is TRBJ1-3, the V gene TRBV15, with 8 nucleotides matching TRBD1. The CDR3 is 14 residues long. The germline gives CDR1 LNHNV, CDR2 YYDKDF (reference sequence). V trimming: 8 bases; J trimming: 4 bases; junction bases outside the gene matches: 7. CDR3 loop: CATRTGLTGNTIYF. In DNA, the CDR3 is TGTGCCACCCGGACAGGGCTAACGGGAAACACCATATATTTT.

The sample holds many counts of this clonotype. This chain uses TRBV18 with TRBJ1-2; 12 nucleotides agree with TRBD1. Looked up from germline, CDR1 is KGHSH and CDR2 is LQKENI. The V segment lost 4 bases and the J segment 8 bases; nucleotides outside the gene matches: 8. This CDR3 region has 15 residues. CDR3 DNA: TGTGCCAGCTCACGGACCGGGACAGGGGGCCTGGGCTACACCTTC. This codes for CASSRTGTGGLGYTF.

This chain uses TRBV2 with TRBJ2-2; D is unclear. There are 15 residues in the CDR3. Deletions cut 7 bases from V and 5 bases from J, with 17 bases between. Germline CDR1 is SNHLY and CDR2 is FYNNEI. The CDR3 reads CASKMGKLGTGELFF. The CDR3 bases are TGTGCCAGCAAGATGGGTAAACTCGGAACCGGGGAGCTGTTTTTT.

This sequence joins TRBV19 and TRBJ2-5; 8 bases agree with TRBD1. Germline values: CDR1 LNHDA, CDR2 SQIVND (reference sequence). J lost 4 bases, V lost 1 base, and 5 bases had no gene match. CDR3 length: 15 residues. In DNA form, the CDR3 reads TGTGCCAGTAGTATAGGAGGACAGGGCCGAGAGACCCAGTACTTC. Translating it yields CASSIGGQGRETQYF.

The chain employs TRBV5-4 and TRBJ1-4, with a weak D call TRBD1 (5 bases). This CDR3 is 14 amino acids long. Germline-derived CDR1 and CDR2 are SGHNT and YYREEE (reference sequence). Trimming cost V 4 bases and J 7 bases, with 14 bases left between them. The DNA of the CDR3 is TGTGCCAGCAGCAGGTTGGACGGGGGTGAAAAACTGTTTTTT. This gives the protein CASSRLDGGEKLFF.

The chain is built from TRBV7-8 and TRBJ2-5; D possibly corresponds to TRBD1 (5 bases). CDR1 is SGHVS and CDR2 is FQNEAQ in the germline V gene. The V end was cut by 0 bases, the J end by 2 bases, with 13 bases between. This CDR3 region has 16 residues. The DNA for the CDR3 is TGTGCCAGCAGCTTAGCGCGGCAGGGATTTCAAGAGACCCAGTACTTC. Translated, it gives CASSLARQGFQETQYF.

This chain's CDR3 is CSASEAGGFGTDTQYF. In DNA, the CDR3 is TGCAGTGCTAGTGAGGCAGGGGGCTTTGGCACAGATACGCAGTATTTT. The rearrangement uses TRBV20-1 and TRBJ2-3; 8 bases line up with TRBD1. V trimming: 3 bases; J trimming: 1 base; junction bases outside the gene matches: 9. Germline V gene data show CDR1 as DFQATT and CDR2 as SNEGSKA (reference sequence). This CDR3 comprises 16 residues.

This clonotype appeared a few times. For the CDR3, the DNA is TGCAGCGTCCAGGACACTTCCTATGGCTACACCTTC. It encodes CSVQDTSYGYTF. The V call is TRBV29-1, the J call TRBJ1-2, with a tentative D call TRBD1 (5 bases). The germline V and J ends were trimmed by 6 bases and 4 bases, with 12 bases remaining between them. Germline CDR1 SQVTM, CDR2 ANQGSEA. The CDR3 is 12 amino acids.

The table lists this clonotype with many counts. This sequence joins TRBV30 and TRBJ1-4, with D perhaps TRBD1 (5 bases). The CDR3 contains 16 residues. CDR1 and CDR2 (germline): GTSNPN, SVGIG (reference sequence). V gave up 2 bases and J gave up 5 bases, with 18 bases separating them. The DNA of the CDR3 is TGTGCCTGGAGTCTTAATCCGGGACGGATAAATGAAAAACTGTTTTTT. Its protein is CAWSLNPGRINEKLFF. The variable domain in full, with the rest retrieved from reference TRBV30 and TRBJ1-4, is SQTIHQWPATLVQPVGSPLSLECTVEGTSNPNLYWYRQAAGRGLQLLFYSVGIGQISSEVPQNLSASRPQDRQFILSSKKLLLSDSGFYLCAWSLNPGRINEKLFFGSGTQLSVL.

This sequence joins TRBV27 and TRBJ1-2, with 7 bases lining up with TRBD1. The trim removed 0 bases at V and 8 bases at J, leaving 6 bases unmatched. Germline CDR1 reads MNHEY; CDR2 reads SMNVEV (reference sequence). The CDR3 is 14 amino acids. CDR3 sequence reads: CASSLSIDRVGYTF. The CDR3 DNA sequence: TGTGCCAGCAGTTTATCGATCGACAGGGTCGGCTACACCTTC.

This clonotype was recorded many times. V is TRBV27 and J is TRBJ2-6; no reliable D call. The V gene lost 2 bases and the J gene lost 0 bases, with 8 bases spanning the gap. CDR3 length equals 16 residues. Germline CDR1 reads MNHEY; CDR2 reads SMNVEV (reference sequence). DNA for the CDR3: TGTGCCAGCAGTTTACAGGTCGGCTCTGGGGCCAACGTCCTGACTTTC. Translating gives CASSLQVGSGANVLTF.

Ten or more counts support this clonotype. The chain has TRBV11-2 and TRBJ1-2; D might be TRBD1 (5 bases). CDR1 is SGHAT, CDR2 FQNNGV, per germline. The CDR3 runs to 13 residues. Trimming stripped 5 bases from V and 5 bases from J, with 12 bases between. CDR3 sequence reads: CASSPRDGYGYTF. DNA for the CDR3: TGTGCCAGCAGCCCCCGGGACGGTTATGGCTACACCTTC.

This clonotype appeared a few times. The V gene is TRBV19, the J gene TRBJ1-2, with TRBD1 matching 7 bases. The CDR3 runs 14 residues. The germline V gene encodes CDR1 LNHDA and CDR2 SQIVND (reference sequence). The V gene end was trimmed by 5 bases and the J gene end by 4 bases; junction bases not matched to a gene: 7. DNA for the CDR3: TGTGCCAGTAGTGAGGGGGCGGTTTCCTATGGCTACACCTTC. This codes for CASSEGAVSYGYTF.

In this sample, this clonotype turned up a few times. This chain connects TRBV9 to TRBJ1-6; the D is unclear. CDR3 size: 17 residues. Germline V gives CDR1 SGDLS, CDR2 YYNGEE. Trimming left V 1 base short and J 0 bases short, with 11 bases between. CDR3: CASSVTDRGSYNSPLHF. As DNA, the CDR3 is TGTGCCAGCAGCGTAACAGACCGTGGCTCCTATAATTCACCCCTCCACTTT.

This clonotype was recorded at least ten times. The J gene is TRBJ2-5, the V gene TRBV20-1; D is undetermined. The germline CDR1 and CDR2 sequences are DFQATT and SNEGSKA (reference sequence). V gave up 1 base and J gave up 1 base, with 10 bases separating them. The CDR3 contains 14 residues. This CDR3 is CSARVLTGQETQYF. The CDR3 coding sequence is TGCAGTGCTAGAGTCCTAACTGGCCAAGAGACCCAGTACTTC.

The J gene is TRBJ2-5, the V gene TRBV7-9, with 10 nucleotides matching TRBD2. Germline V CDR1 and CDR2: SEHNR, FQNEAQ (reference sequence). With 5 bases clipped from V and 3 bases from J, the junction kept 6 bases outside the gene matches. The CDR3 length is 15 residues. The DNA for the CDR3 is TGTGCCAGCAGCCAATATAGCGGGGGGAAAGAGACCCAGTACTTC. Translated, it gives CASSQYSGGKETQYF.

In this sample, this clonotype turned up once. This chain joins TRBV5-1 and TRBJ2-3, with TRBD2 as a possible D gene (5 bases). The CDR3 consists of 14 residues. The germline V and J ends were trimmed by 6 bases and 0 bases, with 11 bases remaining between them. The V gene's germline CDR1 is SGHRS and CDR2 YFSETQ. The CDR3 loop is CASTDGISTDTQYF. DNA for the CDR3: TGCGCCAGCACCGACGGGATAAGCACAGATACGCAGTATTTT.

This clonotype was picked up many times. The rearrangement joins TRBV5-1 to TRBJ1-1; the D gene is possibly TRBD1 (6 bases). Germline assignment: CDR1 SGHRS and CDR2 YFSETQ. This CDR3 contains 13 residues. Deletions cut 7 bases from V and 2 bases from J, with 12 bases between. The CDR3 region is CASLPGDNTEAFF. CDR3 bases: TGCGCCAGCCTCCCAGGGGATAACACTGAAGCTTTCTTT.